These 28 T cell receptor beta chains came from one sample sequenced in a study of T cell repertoires in cytomegalovirus infection. TCRdb reanalysed the reads using MiXCR and keeps one entry per CDR3 protein. The table records 60,000 to 80,000 distinct CDR3 sequences, 20% to 25% of them present only once. Which antigens these TCRs recognize remains unknown. The source material was CD8+ T cells from cultured PBMCs, sampled from culture after CMV antigen stimulation. These TCRs come from a human donor in good health (CMV status not recorded). Some clones in this sample may be carry-over from other donors' samples.

This clonotype appeared a few times. This sequence joins TRBV6-5 and TRBJ1-1; D is perhaps TRBD1 (5 bases). In germline, CDR1 is MNHEY, CDR2 SVGAGI. V shed 7 bases and J shed 4 bases, with 13 bases lying between them. The CDR3 totals 13 residues. The CDR3 protein is CASNQGYSTEAFF. The CDR3 coding sequence is TGTGCCAGCAACCAGGGTTATTCCACTGAAGCTTTCTTT.

This clonotype came up a few times. This chain connects TRBV12-3 or TRBV12-4 to TRBJ1-1; D is perhaps TRBD1 (6 bases). V was cut by 5 bases and J by 1 base, with 11 bases left in between. The CDR3 runs 14 residues. The CDR3: CASSPGQQNTEAFF. As DNA, the CDR3 is TGTGCCAGCAGTCCAGGACAGCAGAACACTGAAGCTTTCTTT.

This rearrangement joins TRBV12-3 or TRBV12-4 to TRBJ2-1; no reliable D call. The V gene lost 1 base and the J gene lost 6 bases, with 10 bases spanning the gap. The CDR3 runs 14 residues. The CDR3 coding sequence is TGTGCCAGCAGTTTAGGTGCCTCCCCCAATGAGCAGTTCTTC. Its protein is CASSLGASPNEQFF.

This chain connects TRBV6-1 to TRBJ1-1; D ambiguous. Trimming stripped 6 bases from V and 6 bases from J, with 17 bases between. Germline CDR1 and CDR2: MNHNS and SASEGT. The CDR3 spans 14 residues. The CDR3 DNA is TGTGCCAGCAGCCCCTGGGAGGTGAGCTCTGAAGCTTTCTTT. The encoded protein is CASSPWEVSSEAFF.

The gene calls are TRBV27 and TRBJ1-2; 10 positions match TRBD1. Trimming at V came to 5 bases and at J to 8 bases, leaving 8 bases not matched to a gene. Per the germline V gene, CDR1 is MNHEY and CDR2 is SMNVEV (reference sequence). The CDR3 is 14 amino acids. The CDR3 here is CASSMSGTGAGYTF. The CDR3 DNA is TGTGCCAGCAGTATGTCCGGGACAGGGGCCGGCTACACCTTC.

This clonotype was observed a few times. The CDR3 here is CASSSRDTYEQYF. In nucleotides, the CDR3 is TGTGCCAGCAGTTCTCGGGACACCTACGAGCAGTACTTC. The chain carries TRBV6-5 and TRBJ2-7; the D gene is possibly TRBD1 (6 bases). Germline lookup yields CDR1 MNHEY and CDR2 SVGAGI. The germline V and J ends were trimmed by 4 bases and 2 bases, with 9 bases remaining between them. CDR3 size: 13 residues.

A remark on this clonotype: A read error may produce the germline difference seen at one junction end. The gene calls are TRBV27 and TRBJ1-2, with TRBD1 matching over 7 bases. The CDR3 is made up of 15 amino acids. In germline, CDR1 is MNHEY, CDR2 SMNVEV (reference sequence). For the CDR3, the DNA is TGTGCCAGCAGTGTATCGACAGGGTTTAACTATGGCTACACCTTC. It specifies CASSVSTGFNYGYTF.

The rearrangement joins TRBV7-9 to TRBJ2-1; TRBD1 agrees at 10 bases. The germline V gene has CDR1 SEHNR and CDR2 FQNEAQ (reference sequence). J lost 0 bases, V lost 11 bases, and 13 bases had no gene match. CDR3 length: 17 amino acids. The CDR3 bases are TGTGCCTCACGGGGGGGACAGGGGATTTCCTCCTACAATGAGCAGTTCTTC. It specifies CASRGGQGISSYNEQFF.

The chain has TRBV6-2 or TRBV6-3 and TRBJ2-7, with D perhaps TRBD2 (5 bases). Germline V gene sequence: CDR1 MNHEY, CDR2 SVGEGT. The CDR3 length is 12 residues. The V end lost 6 bases, the J end lost 2 bases, and 8 bases lay between the germline ends. This CDR3 reads CASSSGTYEQYF. The CDR3 DNA reads TGTGCCAGCAGCTCCGGGACCTACGAGCAGTACTTC.

This clonotype showed up just a few times. V gene TRBV20-1 combines with J gene TRBJ2-1; no firm D call. CDR1 and CDR2 from the germline V gene are DFQATT and SNEGSKA (reference sequence). V was clipped by 3 bases and J by 7 bases, with 16 bases between them. The CDR3 is 14 amino acids. This CDR3 is CSASLHGPWNEQFF. CDR3 DNA sequence: TGCAGTGCTAGTCTTCATGGGCCTTGGAATGAGCAGTTCTTC.

This clonotype has a handful of counts. The chain is built from TRBV18 and TRBJ2-7; D could derive from TRBD1 or TRBD2 (6 bases each). Germline CDR1 and CDR2: KGHSH and LQKENI. Trimming left V 2 bases short and J 9 bases short, with 20 bases between. This CDR3 region has 15 residues. The CDR3 region is CASSPGPGALEGQYF. The DNA of the CDR3 is TGTGCCAGCTCACCAGGTCCGGGGGCGCTTGAGGGGCAGTACTTC.

This clonotype showed up just a few times. The chain couples TRBV7-2 to TRBJ1-6, with D maybe TRBD1 (6 bases). The CDR3 extends over 16 amino acids. The V and J ends lost 3 bases and 4 bases respectively, with 13 bases between them. Germline V lookup: CDR1 SGHTA, CDR2 FQGNSA. CDR3 coding DNA: TGTGCCAGCAGCTTTAACGACAGGCATTATAATTCACCCCTCCACTTT. The encoded protein is CASSFNDRHYNSPLHF.

A few counts support this clonotype. The chain has TRBV7-2 and TRBJ1-5, with D perhaps matching TRBD1 (5 bases). The V and J ends lost 2 bases and 5 bases respectively, with 16 bases between them. The CDR3 sequence is 16 residues long. The germline CDR1 and CDR2 sequences are SGHTA and FQGNSA. CDR3 DNA sequence: TGTGCCAGCAGCTTAAATTGGGGGGGTCGGGATCAGCCCCAGCATTTT. This codes for CASSLNWGGRDQPQHF.

The chain carries TRBV7-9 and TRBJ2-7; D is uncertain. Germline V gene lookup returns CDR1 SEHNR and CDR2 FQNEAQ (reference sequence). Trimming cost V 10 bases and J 1 base, with 14 bases left between them. The length of the CDR3 is 13 residues. CDR3 coding DNA: TGTGCCATAATTCAGTTGACTTCCTACGAGCAGTACTTC. It is translated as CAIIQLTSYEQYF. Filled out from reference TRBV7-9 and TRBJ2-7, the complete variable domain reads DTGVSQNPRHKITKRGQNVTFRCDPISEHNRLYWYRQTLGQGPEFLTYFQNEAQLEKSRLLSDRFSAERPKGSFSTLEIQRTEQGDSAMYLCAIIQLTSYEQYFGPGTRLTVT.

The chain carries TRBV27 and TRBJ2-3; 9 bases agree with TRBD1. Germline V gives CDR1 MNHEY, CDR2 SMNVEV (reference sequence). The CDR3 has 14 amino acids. V lost 11 bases and J lost 6; bases outside the gene matches: 12. As DNA, the CDR3 is TGTGCCGCCTCTTCCGGGACAGGGTCTGATACGCAGTATTTT. Translating gives CAASSGTGSDTQYF.

This chain uses TRBV7-3 with TRBJ2-1; D possibly corresponds to TRBD1 (6 bases). Germline V gene sequence: CDR1 SGHTA, CDR2 FQGTGA. The V gene lost 1 base and the J gene lost 3 bases, with 13 bases spanning the gap. The CDR3 has 16 amino acids. Here the CDR3 DNA reads TGTGCCAGCAGCTTAAGGGGGCAGATCCTCTACAATGAGCAGTTCTTC. It translates to CASSLRGQILYNEQFF.

The gene calls are TRBV7-6 and TRBJ2-1; 7 positions match TRBD1. Germline lookup yields CDR1 SGHVS and CDR2 FNYEAQ. The length of the CDR3 is 14 residues. Trimming took 4 bases from V and 7 from J; bases not matched to a gene: 7. As DNA, the CDR3 is TGTGCCAGCAGCTCCAACAGGGGATCAAATGAGCAGTTCTTC. Translation gives CASSSNRGSNEQFF.

This clonotype was seen a few times. The germline gene is not matched at one end of the junction; a read error may be the cause. The chain carries TRBV12-3 or TRBV12-4 and TRBJ1-1; D is uncertain. The CDR3 runs to 11 residues. Here the CDR3 DNA reads TGTGCCAGCAGATCTCCTGATGAAGCTTTGTTT. Its protein is CASRSPDEALF.

CDR3 loop: CASSLGGGGAYEQFF. The DNA for the CDR3 is TGTGCCAGCAGCTTAGGTGGCGGGGGGGCCTATGAGCAGTTCTTC. The rearrangement links TRBV7-6 to TRBJ2-1, with 9 positions matching TRBD2. This CDR3 comprises 15 residues. Germline trimming cut 1 base from V and 8 bases from J; bases unmatched to any gene: 6. Germline V gives CDR1 SGHVS, CDR2 FNYEAQ.

This clonotype was found a few times. V is TRBV6-2 or TRBV6-3 and J is TRBJ1-2; weak D call: TRBD1 (6 bases). CDR1 is MNHEY and CDR2 is SVGEGT in the germline V gene. Between the trimmed V and J ends, which lost 2 bases and 3 bases, there was a span of 13 bases. The CDR3 totals 15 residues. CDR3 loop: CASSYGQRWDYGYTF. CDR3 sequence (DNA): TGTGCCAGCAGTTACGGACAGCGATGGGACTATGGCTACACCTTC.

The chain combines TRBV5-1 with TRBJ1-2; no clear D. The CDR3 spans 12 residues. Trimming left V 2 bases short and J 4 bases short, with 6 bases between. CDR1 is SGHRS, CDR2 YFSETQ, per germline. CDR3 region: CASSLRTYGYTF. Written as DNA, the CDR3 is TGCGCCAGCAGCTTACGAACCTATGGCTACACCTTC.

This clonotype was picked up a small number of times. The chain carries TRBV7-9 and TRBJ1-5, with 7 positions matching TRBD1. Per the germline V gene, CDR1 is SEHNR and CDR2 is FQNEAQ (reference sequence). CDR3 length: 16 residues. With 5 bases clipped from V and 0 bases from J, the junction kept 7 bases outside the gene matches. CDR3 in DNA: TGTGCCAGCAGCCTCGGGACAGCTCATAGCAATCAGCCCCAGCATTTT. Its translation is CASSLGTAHSNQPQHF.

The rearrangement links TRBV6-1 to TRBJ2-1; D gene unclear. Trimming left V 9 bases short and J 3 bases short, with 12 bases between. The germline V gene has CDR1 MNHNS and CDR2 SASEGT. The CDR3 is 13 residues long. DNA of the CDR3: TGTGCCAGTACCCCCACGAACTACAATGAGCAGTTCTTC. Translating gives CASTPTNYNEQFF.

The V call is TRBV5-6, the J call TRBJ1-5; 7 bases match TRBD1. V gave up 4 bases and J gave up 3 bases; unmatched junction bases: 4. The germline V gene has CDR1 SGHDT and CDR2 YYEEEE. CDR3 size: 14 residues. CDR3 amino acids: CASSGGQFNQPQHF. CDR3 sequence (DNA): TGTGCCAGCAGCGGGGGACAGTTCAATCAGCCCCAGCATTTT.

Many counts were recorded for this clonotype. CDR3 nucleotide sequence: TGCGCCAGCAGCCTTGGAGGGGGCTACGAGCAGTACTTC. As protein: CASSLGGGYEQYF. The chain combines TRBV4-3 with TRBJ2-7; perhaps D is TRBD1 or TRBD2 (6 bases each). Per the germline V gene, CDR1 is LGHNA and CDR2 is YSLEER. V gave up 4 bases and J gave up 3 bases, with 10 bases separating them. This CDR3 comprises 13 residues.

The chain couples TRBV19 to TRBJ2-7, with 9 nucleotides matching TRBD1. CDR1 and CDR2 (germline): LNHDA, SQIVND (reference sequence). V shed 8 bases and J 3 bases; nucleotides not matched to a gene: 5. The CDR3 has 13 amino acids. The CDR3 loop is CASWDRVSYEQYF. The CDR3 nucleotides are TGTGCCAGTTGGGACAGGGTTAGCTACGAGCAGTACTTC. Supplemented by reference TRBV19 and TRBJ2-7, the full variable domain reads DGGITQSPKYLFRKEGQNVTLSCEQNLNHDAMYWYRQDPGQGLRLIYYSQIVNDFQKGDIAEGYSVSREKKESFPLTVTSAQKNPTAFYLCASWDRVSYEQYFGPGTRLTVT.

There are a few counts of this clonotype. One junction end does not reproduce the germline sequence, and a read error may be involved. The V gene is TRBV5-3, the J gene TRBJ2-7; no firm D call. TRBV5-3 is annotated as an ORF whose role is uncertain. The length of the CDR3 is 14 residues. This chain's CDR3 is CASSSPGPTYEQYF. The CDR3 DNA sequence: TGTGCCAGCAGCTCACCGGGTCCCACCTACGAGCAGTACTTC.

A few counts support this clonotype. The chain is built from TRBV2 and TRBJ2-1; 11 bases are a match to TRBD2. The CDR3 totals 16 residues. Per germline, CDR1 SNHLY and CDR2 FYNNEI. V lost 6 bases to trimming and J lost 8 bases; unmatched junction nucleotides: 12. This CDR3 reads CASRGPTSGGFDEQFF. CDR3 nucleotide sequence: TGTGCCAGCAGGGGCCCTACTAGCGGGGGTTTCGATGAGCAGTTCTTC. Full variable domain (remainder filled in from reference TRBV2 and TRBJ2-1): EPEVTQTPSHQVTQMGQEVILRCVPISNHLYFYWYRQILGQKVEFLVSFYNNEISEKSEIFDDQFSVERPDGSNFTLKIRSTKLEDSAMYFCASRGPTSGGFDEQFFGPGTRLTVL.